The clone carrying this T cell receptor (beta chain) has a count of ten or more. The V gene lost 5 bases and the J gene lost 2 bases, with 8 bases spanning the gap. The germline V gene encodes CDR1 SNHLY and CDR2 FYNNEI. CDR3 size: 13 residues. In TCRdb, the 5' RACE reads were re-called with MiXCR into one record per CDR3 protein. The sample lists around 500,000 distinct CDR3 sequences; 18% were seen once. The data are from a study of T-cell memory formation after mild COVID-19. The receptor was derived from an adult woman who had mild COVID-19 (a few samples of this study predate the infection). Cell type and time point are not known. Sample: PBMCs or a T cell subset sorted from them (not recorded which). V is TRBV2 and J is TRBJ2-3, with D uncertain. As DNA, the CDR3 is TGTGCCAGCAGTTTCCTCCCCACAGATACGCAGTATTTT. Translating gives CASSFLPTDTQYF. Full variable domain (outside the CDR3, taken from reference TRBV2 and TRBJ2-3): EPEVTQTPSHQVTQMGQEVILRCVPISNHLYFYWYRQILGQKVEFLVSFYNNEISEKSEIFDDQFSVERPDGSNFTLKIRSTKLEDSAMYFCASSFLPTDTQYFGPGTRLTVL.